This T cell receptor beta chain was identified in a study of Ad26.COV2.S vaccination and SARS-CoV-2 variants. The CDR3 spans 16 residues. Per the germline V gene, CDR1 is LNHNV and CDR2 is YYDKDF (reference sequence). V trimming: 7 bases; J trimming: 3 bases; junction bases outside the gene matches: 8. Sequenced by immunoSEQ multiplex PCR; TCRdb stores in-frame clones only, minus some. The sample yields 300,000 to 350,000 clones, 75% to 90% seen once. The treatment was: about 20 received Ad26.COV2.S at low or high dose, single or two shots; roughly five received placebo; per-sample allocation not given. Collection of samples fell on day 63 after the first vaccine or placebo injection.

The TCR originated in a person between 18 and 65 years old who received the Ad26.COV2.S COVID-19 vaccine or a placebo. The rearrangement links TRBV15 to TRBJ1-3; the match to TRBD1 covers 11 bases. Material: peripheral blood, obtained in a trial of Ad26.COV2.S vaccine versus placebo. The CDR3 protein is CATKGTGGGYGNTIYF. The CDR3 DNA follows: TGTGCCACCAAAGGGACAGGGGGAGGTTATGGAAACACCATATATTTT.